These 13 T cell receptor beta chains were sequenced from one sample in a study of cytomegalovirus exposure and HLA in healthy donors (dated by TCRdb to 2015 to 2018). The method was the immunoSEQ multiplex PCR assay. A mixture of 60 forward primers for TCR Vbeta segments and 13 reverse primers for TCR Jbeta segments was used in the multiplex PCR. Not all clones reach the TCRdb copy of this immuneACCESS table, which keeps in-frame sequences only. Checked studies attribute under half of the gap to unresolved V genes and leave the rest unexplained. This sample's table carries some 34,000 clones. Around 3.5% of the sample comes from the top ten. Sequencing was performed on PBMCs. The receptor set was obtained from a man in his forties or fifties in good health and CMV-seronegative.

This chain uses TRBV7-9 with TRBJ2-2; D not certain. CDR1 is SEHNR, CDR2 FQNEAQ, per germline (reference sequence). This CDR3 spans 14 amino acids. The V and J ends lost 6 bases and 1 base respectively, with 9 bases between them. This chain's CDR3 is CASRPTENTGELFF. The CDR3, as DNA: TGTGCCAGCAGGCCTACAGAGAACACCGGGGAGCTGTTTTTT.

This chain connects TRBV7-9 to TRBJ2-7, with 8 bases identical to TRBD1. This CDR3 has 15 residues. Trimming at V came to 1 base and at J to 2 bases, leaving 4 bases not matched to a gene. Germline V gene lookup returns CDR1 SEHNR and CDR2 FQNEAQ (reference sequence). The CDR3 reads CASSLGQGPAYEQYF. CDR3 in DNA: TGTGCCAGCAGCTTAGGACAGGGGCCCGCCTACGAGCAGTACTTC.

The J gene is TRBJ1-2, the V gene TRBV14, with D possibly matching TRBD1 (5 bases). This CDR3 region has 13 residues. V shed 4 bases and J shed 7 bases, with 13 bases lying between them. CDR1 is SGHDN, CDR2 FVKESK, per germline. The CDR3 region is CASSPGRGSGYTF. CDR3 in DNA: TGTGCCAGCAGCCCGGGGAGGGGCTCTGGCTACACCTTC.

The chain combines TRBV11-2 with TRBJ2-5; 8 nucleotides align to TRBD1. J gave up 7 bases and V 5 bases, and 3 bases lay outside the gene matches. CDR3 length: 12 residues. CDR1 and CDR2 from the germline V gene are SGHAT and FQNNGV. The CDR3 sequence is CASSRGTGTQYF. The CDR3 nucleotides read TGTGCCAGCAGCAGAGGGACAGGGACCCAGTACTTC. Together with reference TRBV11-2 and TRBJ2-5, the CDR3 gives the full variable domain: EAGVAQSPRYKIIEKRQSVAFWCNPISGHATLYWYQQILGQGPKLLIQFQNNGVVDDSQLPKDRFSAERLKGVDSTLKIQPAKLEDSAVYLCASSRGTGTQYFGPGTRLLVL.

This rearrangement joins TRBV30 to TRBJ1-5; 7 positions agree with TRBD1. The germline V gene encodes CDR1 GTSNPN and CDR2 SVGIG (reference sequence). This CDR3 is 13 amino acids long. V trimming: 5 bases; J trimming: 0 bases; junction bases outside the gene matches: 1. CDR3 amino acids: CAWGQDSNQPQHF. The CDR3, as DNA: TGTGCCTGGGGACAGGATAGCAATCAGCCCCAGCATTTT.

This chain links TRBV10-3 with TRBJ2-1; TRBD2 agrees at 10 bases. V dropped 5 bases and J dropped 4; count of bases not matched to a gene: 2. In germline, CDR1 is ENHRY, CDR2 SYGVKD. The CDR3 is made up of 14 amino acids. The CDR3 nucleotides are TGTGCCATCAGTAGGACTAGCGGTTACAATGAGCAGTTCTTC. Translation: CAISRTSGYNEQFF.

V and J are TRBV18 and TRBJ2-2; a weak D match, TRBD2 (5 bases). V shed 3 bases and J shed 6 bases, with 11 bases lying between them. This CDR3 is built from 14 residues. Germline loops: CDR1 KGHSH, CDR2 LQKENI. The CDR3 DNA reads TGTGCCAGCTCACCGAAGGACTTTGCCGGGGAGCTGTTTTTT. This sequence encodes CASSPKDFAGELFF.

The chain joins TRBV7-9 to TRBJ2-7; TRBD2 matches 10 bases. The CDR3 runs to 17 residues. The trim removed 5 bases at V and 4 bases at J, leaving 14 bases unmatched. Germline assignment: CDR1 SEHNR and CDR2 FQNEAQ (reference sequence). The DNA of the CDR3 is TGTGCCAGCAGCCCTCCTAGCGGGAGCCGGAGGATTTACGAGCAGTACTTC. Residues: CASSPPSGSRRIYEQYF.

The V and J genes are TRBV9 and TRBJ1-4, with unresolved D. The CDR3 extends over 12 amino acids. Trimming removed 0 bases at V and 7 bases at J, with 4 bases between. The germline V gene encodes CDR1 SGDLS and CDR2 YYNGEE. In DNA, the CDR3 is TGTGCCAGCAGCGTAGTGGCTGAAAAACTGTTTTTT. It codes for CASSVVAEKLFF.

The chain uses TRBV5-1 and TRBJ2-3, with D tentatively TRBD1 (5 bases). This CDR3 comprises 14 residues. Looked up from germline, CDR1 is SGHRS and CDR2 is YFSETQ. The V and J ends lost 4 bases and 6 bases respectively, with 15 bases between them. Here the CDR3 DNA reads TGCGCCAGCAGCCCTGGTGGGGCCATGGATACGCAGTATTTT. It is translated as CASSPGGAMDTQYF.

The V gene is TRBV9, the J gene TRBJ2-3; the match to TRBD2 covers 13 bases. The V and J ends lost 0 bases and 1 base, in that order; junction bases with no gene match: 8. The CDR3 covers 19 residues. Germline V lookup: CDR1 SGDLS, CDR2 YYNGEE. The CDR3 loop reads CASSVGRTSGSGGTDTQYF. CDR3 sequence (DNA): TGTGCCAGCAGCGTAGGTAGGACTAGCGGGAGTGGTGGCACAGATACGCAGTATTTT.

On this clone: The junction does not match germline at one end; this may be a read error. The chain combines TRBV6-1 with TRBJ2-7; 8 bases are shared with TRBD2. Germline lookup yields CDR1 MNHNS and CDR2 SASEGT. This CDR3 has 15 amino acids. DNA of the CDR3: TGTGCCAGCATTGAAGCGGCGGGAGGAGGTTACGAGCAGTACTTC. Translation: CASIEAAGGGYEQYF.

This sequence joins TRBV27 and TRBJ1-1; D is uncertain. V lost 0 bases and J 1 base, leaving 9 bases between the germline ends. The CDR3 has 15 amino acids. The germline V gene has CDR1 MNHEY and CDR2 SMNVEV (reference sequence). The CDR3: CASSLSRVGNTEAFF. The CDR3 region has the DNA TGTGCCAGCAGTTTATCACGGGTGGGGAACACTGAAGCTTTCTTT.